The present entry profiles one T cell receptor beta chain with its context. The antigen remains unidentified. A sample-barcoded 5' primer and a J-beta primer mix were used in a second PCR of roughly 7 to 11 cycles. TCRdb re-analysed the 5' RACE reads in MiXCR, keeping a single row per CDR3 protein. The table lists fewer than 2,000,000 distinct CDR3 sequences, 39% of them singletons. The data originate from a study of blood T cells in healthy people across ages. Broader study findings: Both higher diversity and more naive CD4+ cells marked long-lived donors when set against aged donors. PBMCs went unsorted, and a conclusive naive versus antigen-experienced comparison was therefore prevented.

CDR3 length equals 12 residues. Germline CDR1 MNHNS, CDR2 SASEGT. Between the trimmed V and J ends, which lost 5 bases and 7 bases, there was a span of 9 bases. Each donor's blood draw was roughly 10 milliliters of peripheral blood. Isolation yielded PBMCs, at least 6 million per sample, in every case. The TCR originated in a human donor in good health. The chain employs TRBV6-1 and TRBJ2-1, with D possibly matching TRBD1 (6 bases). Sequenced: blood. The chain's CDR3 is CASSRTANEQFF. The CDR3 DNA reads TGTGCCAGCAGTCGGACAGCTAATGAGCAGTTCTTC.